A single sample is the source of the 5 T cell receptor beta chains below, sequenced in a study of OX40 agonist ivuxolimab in advanced cancers. TCRdb's table, derived via immunoSEQ multiplex PCR, lists solely in-frame clones and lacks some. The table records around 69,000 clones, roughly 82% of them present only once. The specimen was CD4+ or CD8+ T cells sorted from blood, collected in a trial of the OX40 agonist ivuxolimab. Receptors originate from an adult with an advanced solid tumor such as melanoma, head and neck, liver or kidney cancer.

The table lists this clone with a count of one. The rearrangement joins TRBV10-1 to TRBJ2-3; 11 nucleotides match TRBD2. With 4 bases clipped from V and 5 bases from J, the junction kept 8 bases outside the gene matches. CDR1 is WNHNN, CDR2 SYGVQD, per germline (reference sequence). The length of the CDR3 is 16 residues. The CDR3 DNA follows: TGCGCCAGCAGTGTGGTAGCGGGAGGGCCAGGAGATACGCAGTATTTT. Translating it yields CASSVVAGGPGDTQYF.

V and J are TRBV9 and TRBJ1-5; D is possibly TRBD1 (5 bases). Germline V gene data show CDR1 as SGDLS and CDR2 as YYNGEE. The CDR3 has 14 amino acids. Trimming removed 0 bases from V and 4 bases from J, with 8 bases in between. The CDR3 protein is CASSVDGANQPQHF. For the CDR3, the DNA is TGTGCCAGCAGCGTAGATGGGGCTAATCAGCCCCAGCATTTT.

The chain uses TRBV19 and TRBJ1-4, with a tentative D call TRBD1 (6 bases). Germline V gene sequence: CDR1 LNHDA, CDR2 SQIVND (reference sequence). Trimming pared 1 base from V and 0 bases from J, leaving 6 bases between. This CDR3 region has 15 residues. The CDR3 reads CASSIGTATNEKLFF. The CDR3 DNA reads as TGTGCCAGTAGTATAGGGACAGCAACTAATGAAAAACTGTTTTTT.

This sequence joins TRBV27 and TRBJ2-7; 12 nucleotides match TRBD2. The CDR3 covers 14 residues. Germline V gene sequence: CDR1 MNHEY, CDR2 SMNVEV (reference sequence). V lost 6 bases, J lost 6 bases, and 6 bases stayed unmatched. DNA for the CDR3: TGTGCCAGCAGACTACTAGCGGGAGGTTTCGAGCAGTACTTC. This encodes CASRLLAGGFEQYF.

This clone was counted a single time. The chain employs TRBV9 and TRBJ2-7; a possible D gene is TRBD1 (5 bases). CDR3 length: 13 amino acids. Germline CDR1 and CDR2: SGDLS and YYNGEE. Trimming took off 0 bases at V and 2 bases at J, with 6 bases between the two ends. CDR3 in amino acids: CASSVGQTYEQYF. CDR3 in DNA: TGTGCCAGCAGCGTAGGACAGACCTACGAGCAGTACTTC.